These 26 T cell receptor beta chains were all obtained from the same sample, sequenced in a study of OX40 agonist ivuxolimab in advanced cancers. Sequencing was performed with immunoSEQ multiplex PCR; in TCRdb, only in-frame clones are kept and a portion is missing. The sample lists 70,000 to 95,000 clones; approximately 94% were seen once. The sample in question was CD4+ or CD8+ T cells sorted from blood, obtained in a trial of the OX40 agonist ivuxolimab. The receptors come from an adult with an advanced solid tumor such as melanoma, head and neck, liver or kidney cancer.

The chain has TRBV4-1 and TRBJ2-1; D may correspond to TRBD1 or TRBD2 (5 bases each). Deletions cut 11 bases from V and 8 bases from J, with 19 bases between. CDR1 and CDR2 from the germline V gene are MGHRA and YSYEKL. This CDR3 is 13 amino acids long. The CDR3 sequence: CASTGATRDEQFF. CDR3 DNA: TGCGCCTCCACCGGGGCCACGCGCGATGAGCAGTTCTTC.

The chain employs TRBV4-1 and TRBJ1-2, with TRBD1 matching over 8 bases. There are 15 residues in the CDR3. Trimming at V came to 4 bases and at J to 3 bases, leaving 7 bases not matched to a gene. CDR1 is MGHRA, CDR2 YSYEKL, per germline. CDR3 in amino acids: CASSRIQGGDYGYTF. Here the CDR3 DNA reads TGCGCCAGCAGCCGAATACAGGGGGGCGACTATGGCTACACCTTC.

The chain links TRBV12-5 to TRBJ2-1; D gene unclear. Trimming removed 5 bases at V and 9 bases at J, with 8 bases between. This CDR3 has 11 residues. In germline, CDR1 is LGHNT, CDR2 FRNRAP. The CDR3 protein is CASGPVVEQFF. DNA of the CDR3: TGTGCTAGTGGTCCTGTCGTTGAGCAGTTCTTC.

This chain joins TRBV28 and TRBJ1-6; D is unclear. Germline V gene lookup returns CDR1 MDHEN and CDR2 SYDVKM. This CDR3 has 17 amino acids. V lost 3 bases to trimming and J lost 9 bases, with 21 bases between them. CDR3 sequence (DNA): TGTGCCAGCAGTTTCCCCAACGCGCCCATTTTCTTTTCACCCCTCCACTTT. Amino acids: CASSFPNAPIFFSPLHF.

The chain recombines TRBV27 with TRBJ1-2, with a weak D call TRBD1 (6 bases). V was clipped by 6 bases and J by 3 bases, with 14 bases between them. The germline gives CDR1 MNHEY, CDR2 SMNVEV (reference sequence). The CDR3 runs to 14 residues. The CDR3 DNA reads as TGTGCCAGCAGACCGGGGGCCCTTTACTATGGCTACACCTTC. Amino acids: CASRPGALYYGYTF.

This sequence joins TRBV9 and TRBJ2-7, with D possibly TRBD1 on 5 matching bases. CDR1 and CDR2 from the germline V gene are SGDLS and YYNGEE. V was trimmed by 0 bases and J by 2 bases, leaving 6 bases between them. The CDR3 totals 13 residues. Here the CDR3 DNA reads TGTGCCAGCAGCGTAGGACAGACCTACGAGCAGTACTTC. Translation: CASSVGQTYEQYF. Filled out from reference TRBV9 and TRBJ2-7, the complete variable domain reads DSGVTQTPKHLITATGQRVTLRCSPRSGDLSVYWYQQSLDQGLQFLIQYYNGEERAKGNILERFSAQQFPDLHSELNLSSLELGDSALYFCASSVGQTYEQYFGPGTRLTVT.

The J gene is TRBJ2-7, the V gene TRBV4-1, with 7 bases matching TRBD2. The CDR3 has 15 amino acids. After removal of 3 bases from V and 2 bases from J, the junction contained 7 bases not matched to a gene. Germline V CDR1 and CDR2: MGHRA, YSYEKL. The DNA of the CDR3 is TGCGCCAGCAGCCAGGCCCTAGCGGCCCCCTACGAGCAGTACTTC. This encodes CASSQALAAPYEQYF.

J is TRBJ2-2 and V is TRBV15, with D tentatively TRBD1 or TRBD2 (5 bases each). V was cut by 3 bases and J by 2 bases, with 10 bases left in between. The CDR3 is 15 residues long. Germline V gives CDR1 LNHNV, CDR2 YYDKDF (reference sequence). The CDR3 coding sequence is TGTGCCACCAGCAGGGTAGGGACCAACACCGGGGAGCTGTTTTTT. This translates into CATSRVGTNTGELFF. The entire variable domain, with the rest obtained from reference TRBV15 and TRBJ2-2, is as follows: DAMVIQNPRYQVTQFGKPVTLSCSQTLNHNVMYWYQQKSSQAPKLLFHYYDKDFNNEADTPDNFQSRRPNTSFCFLDIRSPGLGDTAMYLCATSRVGTNTGELFFGEGSRLTVL.

This clone was seen only once. The V and J genes are TRBV6-5 and TRBJ2-7; TRBD2 matches at 10 bases. V shed 5 bases and J 3 bases; nucleotides not matched to a gene: 7. The germline V gene has CDR1 MNHEY and CDR2 SVGAGI. The CDR3 loop spans 15 amino acids. The CDR3 coding sequence is TGTGCCAGCAGTCCCATAGCGGGGGGACTCTACGAGCAGTACTTC. This encodes CASSPIAGGLYEQYF.

Of note for this clone: Other DNA sequences within the sample encode an identical CDR3. The J gene is TRBJ2-7, the V gene TRBV18; a weak D match, TRBD2 (6 bases). The germline V gene encodes CDR1 KGHSH and CDR2 LQKENI. The CDR3 extends over 14 amino acids. The V end lost 2 bases, the J end lost 2 bases, and 10 bases lay between the germline ends. CDR3 loop: CASSPGTGAYEQYF. CDR3 DNA sequence: TGTGCCAGCTCACCAGGGACGGGGGCCTACGAGCAGTACTTC.

This sequence joins TRBV10-3 and TRBJ2-3; 7 nucleotides align to TRBD2. The V gene's germline CDR1 is ENHRY and CDR2 SYGVKD. The CDR3 has 16 amino acids. The junction had 5 bases not matched to a gene; V was cut back by 2 bases and J by 0 bases. The CDR3, as DNA: TGTGCCATCAGTGAGAGGTCGGGGGGAAGCACAGATACGCAGTATTTT. Amino acid sequence: CAISERSGGSTDTQYF.

The table lists this clone with a count of one. The chain joins TRBV2 to TRBJ1-2, with 7 bases identical to TRBD1. This CDR3 spans 15 amino acids. Germline loops: CDR1 SNHLY, CDR2 FYNNEI. With V trimmed by 3 bases and J by 6 bases, 10 bases remained unmatched. The CDR3: CASSEGQKSYNGYTF. CDR3 coding DNA: TGTGCCAGCAGTGAGGGACAGAAGAGTTACAATGGCTACACCTTC.

This chain joins TRBV11-2 and TRBJ1-1, with TRBD1 as a possible D gene (5 bases). The germline V gene has CDR1 SGHAT and CDR2 FQNNGV. V dropped 4 bases and J dropped 4 bases, with 16 bases sitting between them. This CDR3 comprises 15 residues. CDR3 region: CASSYVRGKVTEAFF. In nucleotides, the CDR3 is TGTGCCAGCAGCTATGTACGGGGGAAGGTCACTGAAGCTTTCTTT.

This clone was picked up one time. The rearrangement uses TRBV6-1 and TRBJ2-1; no firm D call. Between the trimmed V and J ends, which lost 4 bases and 10 bases, there was a span of 17 bases. The V gene's germline CDR1 is MNHNS and CDR2 SASEGT. This CDR3 is built from 14 residues. The DNA for the CDR3 is TGTGCCAGCAGTGTTGACCCCGCGCCGCCCGAGCAGTTCTTC. Its translation is CASSVDPAPPEQFF.

This rearrangement joins TRBV29-1 to TRBJ1-5, with unresolved D. CDR3 length: 14 residues. Looked up from germline, CDR1 is SQVTM and CDR2 is ANQGSEA. The V end lost 6 bases, the J end lost 3 bases, and 15 bases lay between the germline ends. This CDR3 reads CSVALGTDNQPQHF. The CDR3 region has the DNA TGCAGCGTCGCCTTGGGCACGGACAATCAGCCCCAGCATTTT.

This chain links TRBV11-2 with TRBJ2-5; maybe TRBD2 (7 bases). Germline CDR1 SGHAT, CDR2 FQNNGV. CDR3 length: 16 residues. Trimming took off 5 bases at V and 4 bases at J, with 20 bases between the two ends. CDR3 in DNA: TGTGCCAGCAGCCACCCCGGACGGGGGGCACGAGAGACCCAGTACTTC. Translation gives CASSHPGRGARETQYF. The whole variable domain, filled in from reference TRBV11-2 and TRBJ2-5, reads EAGVAQSPRYKIIEKRQSVAFWCNPISGHATLYWYQQILGQGPKLLIQFQNNGVVDDSQLPKDRFSAERLKGVDSTLKIQPAKLEDSAVYLCASSHPGRGARETQYFGPGTRLLVL.

This clone was counted once. The V gene is TRBV6-5, the J gene TRBJ2-5; TRBD2 is a possible D gene (6 bases). Germline V CDR1 and CDR2: MNHEY, SVGAGI. The V end was cut by 4 bases, the J end by 5 bases, with 17 bases between. CDR3 length equals 15 residues. The CDR3 sequence: CASSSTEGGEETQYF. The CDR3 nucleotides read TGTGCCAGCAGTTCCACGGAGGGAGGAGAGGAGACCCAGTACTTC.

The chain carries TRBV4-3 and TRBJ2-2; 10 bases agree with TRBD2. Per the germline V gene, CDR1 is LGHNA and CDR2 is YSLEER. V lost 5 bases to trimming and J lost 7 bases; unmatched junction nucleotides: 7. The CDR3 extends over 15 amino acids. The CDR3 region has the DNA TGCGCCAGCAGCTATGGGACTAGCGCGGTCGGGGAGCTGTTTTTT. As protein: CASSYGTSAVGELFF.

The gene calls are TRBV2 and TRBJ2-7; D uncertain. The V end was cut by 2 bases, the J end by 2 bases, with 10 bases between. The germline V gene has CDR1 SNHLY and CDR2 FYNNEI. The CDR3 has 14 amino acids. CDR3 protein: CASSEKQPTYEQYF. The CDR3 DNA follows: TGTGCCAGCAGTGAAAAGCAGCCGACCTACGAGCAGTACTTC.

The CDR3: CASSKDYSQETQYF. As DNA, the CDR3 is TGCGCCAGCAGCAAGGACTATAGCCAAGAGACCCAGTACTTC. V is TRBV5-1 and J is TRBJ2-5; D is possibly TRBD2 (6 bases). Trimming removed 4 bases from V and 1 base from J, with 11 bases in between. CDR3 length: 14 amino acids. CDR1 and CDR2 from the germline V gene are SGHRS and YFSETQ.

The rearrangement joins TRBV4-1 to TRBJ1-1; 10 bases fit TRBD1. This CDR3 contains 18 residues. CDR1 and CDR2 from the germline V gene are MGHRA and YSYEKL. V trimming: 2 bases; J trimming: 4 bases; junction bases outside the gene matches: 13. The CDR3 is CASSQPLLDRGRRTEAFF. The CDR3 coding sequence is TGCGCCAGCAGCCAACCTCTCCTCGACAGGGGGCGACGCACTGAAGCTTTCTTT.

V usage is TRBV6-5 and J usage is TRBJ1-2, with D perhaps TRBD1 (5 bases). Germline CDR1 MNHEY, CDR2 SVGAGI. Trimming removed 2 bases from V and 9 bases from J, with 7 bases in between. The CDR3 runs to 11 residues. CDR3 amino acids: CASSYRGSYTF. The CDR3 DNA is TGTGCCAGCAGTTACAGGGGCAGCTACACCTTC.

This sequence joins TRBV27 and TRBJ1-6; maybe TRBD1 (6 bases). The CDR3 length is 14 residues. In germline, CDR1 is MNHEY, CDR2 SMNVEV (reference sequence). V lost 6 bases and J lost 15, with 21 bases in between. The chain's CDR3 is CASSPLGGRRLLHF. CDR3 sequence (DNA): TGTGCCAGCAGCCCCCTGGGGGGCCGGAGACTCCTCCACTTT.

Points on this clone: Other DNA sequences of this sample code for an identical CDR3. The chain links TRBV27 to TRBJ1-5, with 8 bases identical to TRBD1. Germline V gene data show CDR1 as MNHEY and CDR2 as SMNVEV (reference sequence). This CDR3 is built from 15 residues. Losses at the gene ends were 5 bases for V and 1 base for J; bases not matched to a gene: 4. Written as DNA, the CDR3 is TGTGCCAGCAGTCCCGGGACAGGAAGCAATCAGCCCCAGCATTTT. Amino acid sequence: CASSPGTGSNQPQHF.

This chain connects TRBV9 to TRBJ2-7, with a weak D call TRBD1 (5 bases). The V and J ends lost 0 bases and 5 bases respectively, with 15 bases between them. CDR1 and CDR2 (germline): SGDLS, YYNGEE. The CDR3 covers 15 residues. In DNA form, the CDR3 reads TGTGCCAGCAGCGTAGGAGATGGGCAGGGCCACGAGCAGTACTTC. Its translation is CASSVGDGQGHEQYF.

The rearrangement joins TRBV5-4 to TRBJ2-5; D remains ambiguous. The germline V gene has CDR1 SGHNT and CDR2 YYREEE (reference sequence). This CDR3 comprises 15 residues. V lost 0 bases and J lost 5, with 14 bases in between. The CDR3: CASSLGGVALETQYF. In DNA, the CDR3 is TGTGCCAGCAGCTTGGGAGGCGTCGCATTGGAGACCCAGTACTTC.